This T cell receptor (beta chain) appears in the sequencing data of a study of CD8 T cells in Susac syndrome. Study-wide results and caveats: The CD4+ T cell repertoires in Susac syndrome were not clonally expanded.

The junction had 10 bases not matched to a gene; V was cut back by 2 bases and J by 6 bases. Germline V gene data show CDR1 as LGHDT and CDR2 as YNNKEL (reference sequence). The CDR3 loop spans 16 amino acids. Of note for this clonotype: Its antigen is not known.

A quantity of roughly 0.5 to 1 ug RNA underwent reverse transcription using random hexamers. One entry per CDR3 protein results from TCRdb running MiXCR on the immunoSEQ multiplex PCR reads. The sample contains 150,000 to 200,000 distinct CDR3 sequences, approximately 94% of which appear only once. Sequencing was performed on CD4+ T cells from PBMCs. This TCR derives from a human donor with Susac syndrome. This chain connects TRBV3-1 to TRBJ2-1, with 7 bases that match TRBD2. The CDR3 sequence is CASSQTRTQRGNEQFF. CDR3 coding DNA: TGTGCCAGCAGCCAAACCCGGACCCAGCGGGGCAATGAGCAGTTCTTC.